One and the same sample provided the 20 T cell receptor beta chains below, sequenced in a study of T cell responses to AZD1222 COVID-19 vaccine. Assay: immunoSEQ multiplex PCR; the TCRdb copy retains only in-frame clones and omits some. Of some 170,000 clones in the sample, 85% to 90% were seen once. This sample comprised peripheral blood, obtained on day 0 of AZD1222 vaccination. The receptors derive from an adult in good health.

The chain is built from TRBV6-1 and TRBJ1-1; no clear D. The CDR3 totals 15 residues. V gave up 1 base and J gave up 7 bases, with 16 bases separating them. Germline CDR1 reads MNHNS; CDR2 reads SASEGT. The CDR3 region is CASSEVVGGSFEAFF. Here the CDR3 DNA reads TGTGCCAGCAGTGAAGTGGTCGGAGGCAGCTTTGAAGCTTTCTTT.

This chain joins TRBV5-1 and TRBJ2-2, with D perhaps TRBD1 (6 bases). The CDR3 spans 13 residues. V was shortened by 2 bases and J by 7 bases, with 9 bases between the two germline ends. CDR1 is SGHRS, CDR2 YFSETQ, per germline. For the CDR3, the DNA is TGCGCCAGCAGCTTTGGGGGCGGCGGGGAGCTGTTTTTT. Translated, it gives CASSFGGGGELFF.

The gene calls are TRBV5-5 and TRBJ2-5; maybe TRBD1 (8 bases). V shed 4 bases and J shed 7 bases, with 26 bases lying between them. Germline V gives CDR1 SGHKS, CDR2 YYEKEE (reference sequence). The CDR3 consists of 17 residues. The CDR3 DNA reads TGTGCCAGCAGCCCAACAGTGCGGACAGGGCCGGGAGGGACCCAGTACTTC. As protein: CASSPTVRTGPGGTQYF. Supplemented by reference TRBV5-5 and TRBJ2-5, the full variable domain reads DAGVTQSPTHLIKTRGQQVTLRCSPISGHKSVSWYQQVLGQGPQFIFQYYEKEERGRGNFPDRFSARQFPNYSSELNVNALLLGDSALYLCASSPTVRTGPGGTQYFGPGTRLLVL.

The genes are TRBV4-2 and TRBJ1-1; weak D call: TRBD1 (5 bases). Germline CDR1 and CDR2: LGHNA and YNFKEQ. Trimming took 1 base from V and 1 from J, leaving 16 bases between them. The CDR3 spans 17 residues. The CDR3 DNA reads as TGTGCCAGCAGCCAAGTTTCGAGGGGCGGCGGGAACACTGAAGCTTTCTTT. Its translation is CASSQVSRGGGNTEAFF.

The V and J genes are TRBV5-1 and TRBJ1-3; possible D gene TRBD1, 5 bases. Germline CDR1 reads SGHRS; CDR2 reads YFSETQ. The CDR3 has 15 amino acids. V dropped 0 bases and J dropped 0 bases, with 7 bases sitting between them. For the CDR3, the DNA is TGCGCCAGCAGCTTGGCGGGGACCTCTGGAAACACCATATATTTT. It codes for CASSLAGTSGNTIYF.

The CDR3 sequence: CAIRESSYNEQFF. As DNA, the CDR3 is TGTGCCATCCGCGAGAGCTCCTACAATGAGCAGTTCTTC. V and J are TRBV28 and TRBJ2-1, with D unclear. Germline V gives CDR1 MDHEN, CDR2 SYDVKM. V shed 10 bases and J shed 0 bases, with 10 bases lying between them. The CDR3 consists of 13 residues.

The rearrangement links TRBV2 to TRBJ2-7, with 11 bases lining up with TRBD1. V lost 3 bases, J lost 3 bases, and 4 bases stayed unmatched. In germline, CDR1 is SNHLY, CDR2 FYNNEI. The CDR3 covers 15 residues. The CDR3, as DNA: TGTGCCAGCAGTGAGGGGACAGGGGGTTTCTACGAGCAGTACTTC. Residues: CASSEGTGGFYEQYF.

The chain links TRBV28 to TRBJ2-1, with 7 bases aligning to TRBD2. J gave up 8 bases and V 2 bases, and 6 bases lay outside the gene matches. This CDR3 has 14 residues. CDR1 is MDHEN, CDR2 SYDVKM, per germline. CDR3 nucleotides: TGTGCCAGCAGTTTAGGGGGGGGATGGCATGAGCAGTTCTTC. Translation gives CASSLGGGWHEQFF.

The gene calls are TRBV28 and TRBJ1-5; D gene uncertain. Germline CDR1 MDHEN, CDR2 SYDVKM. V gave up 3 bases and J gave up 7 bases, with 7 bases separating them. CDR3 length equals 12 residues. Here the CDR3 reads CASSFQDQPQHF. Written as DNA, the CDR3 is TGTGCCAGCAGTTTTCAGGACCAGCCCCAGCATTTT. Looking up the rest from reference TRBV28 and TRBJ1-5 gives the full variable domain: DVKVTQSSRYLVKRTGEKVFLECVQDMDHENMFWYRQDPGLGLRLIYFSYDVKMKEKGDIPEGYSVSREKKERFSLILESASTNQTSMYLCASSFQDQPQHFGDGTRLSIL.

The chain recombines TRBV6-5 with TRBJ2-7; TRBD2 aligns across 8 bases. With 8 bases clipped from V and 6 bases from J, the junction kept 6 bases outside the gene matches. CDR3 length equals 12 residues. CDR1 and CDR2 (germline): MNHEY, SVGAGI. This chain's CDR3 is CASGIGGGEQYF. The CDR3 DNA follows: TGTGCCAGCGGCATCGGGGGGGGCGAGCAGTACTTC.

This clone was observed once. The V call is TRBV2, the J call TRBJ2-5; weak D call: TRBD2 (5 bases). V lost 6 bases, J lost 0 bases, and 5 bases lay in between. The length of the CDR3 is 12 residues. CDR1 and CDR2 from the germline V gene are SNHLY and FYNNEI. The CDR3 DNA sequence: TGTGCCAGCAGCGGGAACCAAGAGACCCAGTACTTC. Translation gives CASSGNQETQYF.

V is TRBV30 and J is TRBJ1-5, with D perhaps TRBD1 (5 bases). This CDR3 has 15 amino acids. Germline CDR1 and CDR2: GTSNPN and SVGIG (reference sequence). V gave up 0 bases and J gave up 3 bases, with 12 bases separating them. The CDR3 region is CAWSVPGTYNQPQHF. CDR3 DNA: TGTGCCTGGAGTGTCCCCGGGACGTACAATCAGCCCCAGCATTTT.

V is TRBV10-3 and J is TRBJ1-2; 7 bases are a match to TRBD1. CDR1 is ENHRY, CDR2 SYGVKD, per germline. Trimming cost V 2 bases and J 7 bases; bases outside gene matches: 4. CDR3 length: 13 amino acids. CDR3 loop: CAISEAQGGGYTF. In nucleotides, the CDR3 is TGTGCCATCAGTGAGGCCCAGGGGGGTGGCTACACCTTC.

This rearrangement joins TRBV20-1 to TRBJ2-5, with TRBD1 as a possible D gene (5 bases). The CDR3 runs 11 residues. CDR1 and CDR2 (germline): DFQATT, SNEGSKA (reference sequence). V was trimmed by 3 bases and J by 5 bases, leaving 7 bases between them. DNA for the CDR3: TGCAGTGCTAGGGGGCTGGAGACCCAGTACTTC. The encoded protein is CSARGLETQYF.

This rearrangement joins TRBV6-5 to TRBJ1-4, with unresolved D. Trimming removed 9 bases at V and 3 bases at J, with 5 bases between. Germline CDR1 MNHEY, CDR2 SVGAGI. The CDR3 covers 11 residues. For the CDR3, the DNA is TGTGCCAGTAGATCTAATGAAAAACTGTTTTTT. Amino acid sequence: CASRSNEKLFF.

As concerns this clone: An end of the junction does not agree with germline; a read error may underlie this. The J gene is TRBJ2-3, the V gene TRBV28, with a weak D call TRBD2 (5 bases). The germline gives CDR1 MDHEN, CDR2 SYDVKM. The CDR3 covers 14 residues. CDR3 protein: CASSLSPGTTYWHF. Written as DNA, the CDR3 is TGTGCCAGCAGTTTATCCCCGGGAACGACTTACTGGCATTTT.

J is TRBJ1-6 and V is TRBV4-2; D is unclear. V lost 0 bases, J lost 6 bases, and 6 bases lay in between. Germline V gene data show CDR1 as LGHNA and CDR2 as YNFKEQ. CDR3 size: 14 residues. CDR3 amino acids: CASSQEGFNSPLHF. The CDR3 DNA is TGTGCCAGCAGCCAAGAAGGATTTAATTCACCCCTCCACTTT.

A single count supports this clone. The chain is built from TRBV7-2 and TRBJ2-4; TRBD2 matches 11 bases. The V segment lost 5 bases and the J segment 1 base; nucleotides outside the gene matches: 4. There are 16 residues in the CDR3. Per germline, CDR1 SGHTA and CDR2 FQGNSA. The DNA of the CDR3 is TGTGCCAGCAGCCCTTCTAGCGGGGGGGCCAAAAACATTCAGTACTTC. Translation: CASSPSSGGAKNIQYF.

The CDR3 sequence is CASRLGGGGEKLFF. CDR3 DNA: TGTGCCAGCAGACTAGGGGGGGGAGGTGAAAAACTGTTTTTT. The chain links TRBV7-2 to TRBJ1-4; a weak D match, TRBD1 (6 bases). Looked up from germline, CDR1 is SGHTA and CDR2 is FQGNSA. The CDR3 covers 14 residues. Trimming stripped 6 bases from V and 7 bases from J, with 15 bases between.

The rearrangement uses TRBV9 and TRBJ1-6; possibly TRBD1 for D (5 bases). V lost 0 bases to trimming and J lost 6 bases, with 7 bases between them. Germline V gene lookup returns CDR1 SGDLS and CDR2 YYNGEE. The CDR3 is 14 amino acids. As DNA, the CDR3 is TGTGCCAGCAGCGTAGGGCAGGGTAATTCACCCCTCCACTTT. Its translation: CASSVGQGNSPLHF. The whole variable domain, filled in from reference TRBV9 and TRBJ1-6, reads DSGVTQTPKHLITATGQRVTLRCSPRSGDLSVYWYQQSLDQGLQFLIQYYNGEERAKGNILERFSAQQFPDLHSELNLSSLELGDSALYFCASSVGQGNSPLHFGNGTRLTVT.